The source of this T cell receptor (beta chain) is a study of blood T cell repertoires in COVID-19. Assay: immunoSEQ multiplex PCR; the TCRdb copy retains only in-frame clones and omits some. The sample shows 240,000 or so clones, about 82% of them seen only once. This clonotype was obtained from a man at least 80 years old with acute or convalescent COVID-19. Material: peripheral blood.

The CDR3 protein is CAIGAGTGGSYEQYF. The CDR3 DNA is TGTGCCATCGGAGCCGGGACAGGGGGTTCCTACGAGCAGTACTTC. The chain uses TRBV10-3 and TRBJ2-7, with 11 bases fitting TRBD1. The junction had 7 bases not matched to a gene; V was cut back by 8 bases and J by 1 base. The CDR3 length is 15 residues. The germline V gene has CDR1 ENHRY and CDR2 SYGVKD.